The 27 T cell receptor beta chains listed next were all sequenced from one sample in a study of CD8+ T cells in alopecia areata. Treatment: oral pan-JAK inhibitor, 5-10 mg twice daily. Sequencing templates came from extracted RNA that was reverse transcribed into cDNA. Method: immunoSEQ multiplex PCR; TCRdb's copy keeps in-frame clones and lacks some. Of some 220,000 clones listed, more than 45% are singletons. Specimen: CD4+ T cells sorted from blood, collected at week 4, from a patient treated with tofacitinib. The receptors derive from a human donor with alopecia areata.

This clone was observed a few times. V usage is TRBV5-1 and J usage is TRBJ1-4; D uncertain. Trimming shortened V by 5 bases and J by 8 bases, and 13 bases separated the two germline ends. The CDR3 loop spans 13 amino acids. CDR1 is SGHRS, CDR2 YFSETQ, per germline. CDR3 nucleotide sequence: TGCGCCAGCAGTGTAGGCTACGGGGAAAAACTGTTTTTT. It translates to CASSVGYGEKLFF.

There are a few counts of this clone. The V gene is TRBV29-1, the J gene TRBJ2-3; 9 bases line up with TRBD1. The junction had 13 bases not matched to a gene; V was cut back by 7 bases and J by 5 bases. CDR1 and CDR2 (germline): SQVTM, ANQGSEA. CDR3 length: 15 residues. This CDR3 reads CSADLGQGLVDTQYF. The CDR3 nucleotides are TGCAGCGCAGACCTGGGACAGGGACTCGTAGATACGCAGTATTTT.

The chain carries TRBV9 and TRBJ2-3, with 12 positions matching TRBD2. This CDR3 spans 17 amino acids. CDR1 and CDR2 from the germline V gene are SGDLS and YYNGEE. J gave up 4 bases and V 0 bases, and 6 bases lay outside the gene matches. The CDR3 DNA is TGTGCCAGCAGCGTAGACCCTAGCGGGGGGGCGGCAGATACGCAGTATTTT. Its translation is CASSVDPSGGAADTQYF.

The rearrangement joins TRBV29-1 to TRBJ2-7; 10 bases match TRBD1. This CDR3 region has 13 residues. The V gene's germline CDR1 is SQVTM and CDR2 ANQGSEA. Losses at the gene ends were 8 bases for V and 1 base for J; bases not matched to a gene: 5. CDR3 sequence reads: CSFRDRGSYEQYF. In nucleotides, the CDR3 is TGCAGCTTCCGGGACAGGGGATCCTACGAGCAGTACTTC.

This clone has more than one count but fewer than ten. The chain has TRBV4-1 and TRBJ1-1, with D possibly TRBD1 on 5 matching bases. The CDR3 has 17 amino acids. Trimming removed 0 bases at V and 0 bases at J, with 14 bases between. CDR1 is MGHRA and CDR2 is YSYEKL in the germline V gene. This chain's CDR3 is CASSQDQGVGMNTEAFF. In DNA, the CDR3 is TGCGCCAGCAGCCAAGACCAAGGGGTTGGGATGAACACTGAAGCTTTCTTT.

CDR3 DNA: TGTGCCAGCAGCATAAGAGGGGACACTGAAGCTTTCTTT. Translating it yields CASSIRGDTEAFF. V usage is TRBV11-2 and J usage is TRBJ1-1; TRBD1 might be the D (5 bases). In germline, CDR1 is SGHAT, CDR2 FQNNGV. Trimming stripped 5 bases from V and 3 bases from J, with 10 bases between. The CDR3 extends over 13 amino acids. The whole variable domain, filled in from reference TRBV11-2 and TRBJ1-1, reads EAGVAQSPRYKIIEKRQSVAFWCNPISGHATLYWYQQILGQGPKLLIQFQNNGVVDDSQLPKDRFSAERLKGVDSTLKIQPAKLEDSAVYLCASSIRGDTEAFFGQGTRLTVV.

V gene TRBV30 combines with J gene TRBJ2-1, with D maybe TRBD2 (5 bases). V lost 1 base, J lost 7 bases, and 8 bases lay in between. The CDR3 has 12 residues. Germline CDR1 GTSNPN, CDR2 SVGIG (reference sequence). In DNA, the CDR3 is TGTGCCTGGAGTGGTGGAGGTAATGAGCAGTTCTTC. Encoded protein: CAWSGGGNEQFF.

This sequence joins TRBV11-3 and TRBJ2-1; D is possibly TRBD2 (6 bases). In germline, CDR1 is SGHNT, CDR2 YENEEA. V was shortened by 5 bases and J by 12 bases, with 20 bases between the two germline ends. This CDR3 contains 14 residues. The CDR3 loop reads CASSPSLGAGGQFF. In DNA form, the CDR3 reads TGTGCCAGCAGCCCCTCCCTCGGAGCCGGGGGGCAGTTCTTC.

This clone has just a few counts. The CDR3 sequence: CSVEVKGINTNTQYF. For the CDR3, the DNA is TGCAGCGTTGAAGTAAAGGGGATCAACACGAATACGCAGTATTTT. This chain uses TRBV29-1 with TRBJ2-3; maybe TRBD1 (5 bases). The V end was cut by 1 base, the J end by 7 bases, with 18 bases between. The germline V gene has CDR1 SQVTM and CDR2 ANQGSEA. The CDR3 has 15 residues.

This clone has a handful of counts. The chain employs TRBV11-2 and TRBJ2-2; D call uncertain. Germline-derived CDR1 and CDR2 are SGHAT and FQNNGV. This CDR3 region has 12 residues. Trimming shortened V by 1 base and J by 4 bases, and 1 base separated the two germline ends. The CDR3 is CASSLGTGELFF. In DNA form, the CDR3 reads TGTGCCAGCAGCTTAGGCACCGGGGAGCTGTTTTTT.

The chain is built from TRBV10-1 and TRBJ2-3, with D possibly TRBD1 on 6 matching bases. This CDR3 has 13 residues. The V end lost 5 bases, the J end lost 9 bases, and 15 bases lay between the germline ends. The germline CDR1 and CDR2 sequences are WNHNN and SYGVQD (reference sequence). The CDR3 bases are TGCGCCAGCAGTCCGGTAGGGCAGGGGACGCAGTATTTT. This codes for CASSPVGQGTQYF.

The rearrangement links TRBV29-1 to TRBJ2-5, with TRBD1 identical over 8 bases. The V segment lost 4 bases and the J segment 6 bases; nucleotides outside the gene matches: 13. This CDR3 spans 15 amino acids. Germline loops: CDR1 SQVTM, CDR2 ANQGSEA. This CDR3 reads CSVGGWQGAGQTQYF. The DNA for the CDR3 is TGCAGCGTTGGGGGATGGCAGGGGGCCGGGCAGACCCAGTACTTC.

A few counts support this clone. The chain employs TRBV2 and TRBJ2-6; a weak D match, TRBD1 (5 bases). Germline loops: CDR1 SNHLY, CDR2 FYNNEI. V was trimmed by 3 bases and J by 6 bases, leaving 12 bases between them. The CDR3 runs to 15 residues. The CDR3 loop is CASSDLQGKANVLTF. For the CDR3, the DNA is TGTGCCAGCAGTGATCTCCAGGGCAAGGCCAACGTCCTGACTTTC.

The chain links TRBV6-1 to TRBJ2-3; 9 nucleotides align to TRBD2. This CDR3 has 14 residues. Germline assignment: CDR1 MNHNS and CDR2 SASEGT. Trimming removed 6 bases from V and 6 bases from J; junction bases left unmatched: 7. The CDR3 is CASSVAGGPDTQYF. In DNA, the CDR3 is TGTGCCAGCAGCGTGGCGGGGGGGCCTGATACGCAGTATTTT.

This CDR3 reads CASSAGGAGYTF. The DNA of the CDR3 is TGTGCCAGCAGTGCAGGAGGGGCTGGCTACACCTTC. The V gene is TRBV25-1, the J gene TRBJ1-2; tentatively, D is TRBD1 (5 bases). CDR3 size: 12 residues. V was shortened by 4 bases and J by 7 bases, with 10 bases between the two germline ends. The germline V gene encodes CDR1 MGHDK and CDR2 SYGVNS.

The count of this clone is one. This chain links TRBV30 with TRBJ1-1, with 8 bases lining up with TRBD1. Germline V gives CDR1 GTSNPN, CDR2 SVGIG (reference sequence). The CDR3 totals 13 residues. With V trimmed by 5 bases and J by 4 bases, 6 bases remained unmatched. This CDR3 reads CAWCRQGSTEAFF. CDR3 bases: TGTGCCTGGTGCAGACAGGGGAGCACTGAAGCTTTCTTT.

The V and J genes are TRBV29-1 and TRBJ2-2, with TRBD1 matching over 8 bases. In germline, CDR1 is SQVTM, CDR2 ANQGSEA. The V gene end was trimmed by 4 bases and the J gene end by 5 bases; junction bases not matched to a gene: 12. CDR3 length: 16 residues. The CDR3 is CSVARKTGVGTGELFF. CDR3 bases: TGCAGCGTTGCCAGGAAGACAGGGGTGGGAACCGGGGAGCTGTTTTTT.

The chain couples TRBV10-3 to TRBJ1-3, with a possible D match to TRBD1 (6 bases). Germline V lookup: CDR1 ENHRY, CDR2 SYGVKD. This CDR3 spans 16 amino acids. V gave up 0 bases and J gave up 4 bases, with 13 bases separating them. CDR3 nucleotides: TGTGCCATCAGTGAGTCAGATCAGGGGACCGGAAACACCATATATTTT. This translates into CAISESDQGTGNTIYF.

There are a few counts of this clone. The rearrangement uses TRBV29-1 and TRBJ2-3; 10 positions match TRBD2. The V gene's germline CDR1 is SQVTM and CDR2 ANQGSEA. The CDR3 is 15 residues long. V was pared by 6 bases and J by 3 bases, with 9 bases of the junction left unmatched. In DNA form, the CDR3 reads TGCAGCGTGTCTGAAGCGGGACTAGCGACAGATACGCAGTATTTT. This codes for CSVSEAGLATDTQYF.

The chain has TRBV29-1 and TRBJ2-7; a possible D gene is TRBD1 (5 bases). The length of the CDR3 is 11 residues. Trimming cost V 6 bases and J 1 base, with 7 bases left between them. Germline V lookup: CDR1 SQVTM, CDR2 ANQGSEA. CDR3 region: CSVTESYEQYF. DNA of the CDR3: TGCAGCGTGACAGAATCCTACGAGCAGTACTTC.

To note about this clone: Additional DNA sequences in this sample encode the identical CDR3. The chain employs TRBV4-1 and TRBJ1-2; the D is unclear. CDR1 and CDR2 (germline): MGHRA, YSYEKL. The CDR3 length is 12 residues. V shed 0 bases and J shed 7 bases, with 6 bases lying between them. CDR3 protein: CASSQDRGGYTF. The DNA for the CDR3 is TGCGCCAGCAGCCAAGATCGAGGTGGCTACACCTTC.

The chain carries TRBV7-6 and TRBJ2-1; D unresolved. CDR1 SGHVS and CDR2 FNYEAQ come from the germline V gene. CDR3 length equals 15 residues. The V gene lost 5 bases and the J gene lost 6 bases, with 17 bases spanning the gap. CDR3 nucleotides: TGTGCCAGCAGCCCGGGCGGTGCGATGCTCAATGAGCAGTTCTTC. Residues: CASSPGGAMLNEQFF.

V and J are TRBV29-1 and TRBJ1-1, with D possibly TRBD1 on 6 matching bases. Germline values: CDR1 SQVTM, CDR2 ANQGSEA. Trimming took 5 bases from V and 5 from J, leaving 15 bases between them. The CDR3 consists of 13 residues. The CDR3 sequence is CSVTERGETEAFF. In DNA form, the CDR3 reads TGCAGCGTTACTGAAAGGGGGGAGACTGAAGCTTTCTTT. The entire variable domain, with the rest obtained from reference TRBV29-1 and TRBJ1-1, is as follows: SAVISQKPSRDICQRGTSLTIQCQVDSQVTMMFWYRQQPGQSLTLIATANQGSEATYESGFVIDKFPISRPNLTFSTLTVSNMSPEDSSIYLCSVTERGETEAFFGQGTRLTVV.

On this clone itself: Other DNA variants within this sample encode the same CDR3. V gene TRBV30 combines with J gene TRBJ2-3; D is undetermined. V dropped 1 base and J dropped 5 bases, with 1 base sitting between them. CDR3 length: 10 residues. CDR1 GTSNPN and CDR2 SVGIG come from the germline V gene (reference sequence). CDR3 in amino acids: CAWSGDTQYF. CDR3 nucleotide sequence: TGTGCCTGGAGTGGAGATACGCAGTATTTT.

The chain has TRBV30 and TRBJ1-2, with D maybe TRBD1 (5 bases). CDR3 length: 12 amino acids. Germline V gene data show CDR1 as GTSNPN and CDR2 as SVGIG (reference sequence). V shed 0 bases and J shed 4 bases, with 6 bases lying between them. CDR3 in amino acids: CAWSVGAYGYTF. In nucleotides, the CDR3 is TGTGCCTGGAGTGTAGGGGCCTATGGCTACACCTTC.

V and J are TRBV5-1 and TRBJ2-3; TRBD2 matches 8 bases. From germline, CDR1 is SGHRS and CDR2 YFSETQ. The V gene end was trimmed by 0 bases and the J gene end by 4 bases; junction bases not matched to a gene: 7. The CDR3 runs 16 residues. CDR3 in DNA: TGCGCCAGCAGCTTGGAGTTTGGACTAGCTGCAGATACGCAGTATTTT. Translated, it gives CASSLEFGLAADTQYF.

CDR3 nucleotides: TGTGCCAGCAGCTTAGACGGCGAGACCCAGTACTTC. Its protein is CASSLDGETQYF. V usage is TRBV7-6 and J usage is TRBJ2-5; D remains unclear. The V end lost 1 base, the J end lost 5 bases, and 5 bases lay between the germline ends. There are 12 residues in the CDR3. The germline V gene encodes CDR1 SGHVS and CDR2 FNYEAQ.